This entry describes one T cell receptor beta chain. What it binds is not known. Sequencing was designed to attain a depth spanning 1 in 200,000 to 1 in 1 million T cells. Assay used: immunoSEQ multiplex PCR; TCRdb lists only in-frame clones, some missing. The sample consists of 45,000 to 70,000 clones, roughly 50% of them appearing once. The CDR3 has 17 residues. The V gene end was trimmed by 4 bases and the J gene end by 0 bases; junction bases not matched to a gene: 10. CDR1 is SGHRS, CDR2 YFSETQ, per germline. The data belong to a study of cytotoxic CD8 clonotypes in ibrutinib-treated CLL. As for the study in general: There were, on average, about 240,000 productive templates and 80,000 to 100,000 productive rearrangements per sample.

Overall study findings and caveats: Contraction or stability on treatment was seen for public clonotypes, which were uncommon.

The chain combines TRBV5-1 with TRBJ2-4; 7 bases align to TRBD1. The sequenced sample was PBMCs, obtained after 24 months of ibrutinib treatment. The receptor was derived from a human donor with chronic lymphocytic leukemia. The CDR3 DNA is TGCGCCAGCAGCGGTGGGGGACAGCAGCTAGCCAAAAACATTCAGTACTTC. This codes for CASSGGGQQLAKNIQYF.